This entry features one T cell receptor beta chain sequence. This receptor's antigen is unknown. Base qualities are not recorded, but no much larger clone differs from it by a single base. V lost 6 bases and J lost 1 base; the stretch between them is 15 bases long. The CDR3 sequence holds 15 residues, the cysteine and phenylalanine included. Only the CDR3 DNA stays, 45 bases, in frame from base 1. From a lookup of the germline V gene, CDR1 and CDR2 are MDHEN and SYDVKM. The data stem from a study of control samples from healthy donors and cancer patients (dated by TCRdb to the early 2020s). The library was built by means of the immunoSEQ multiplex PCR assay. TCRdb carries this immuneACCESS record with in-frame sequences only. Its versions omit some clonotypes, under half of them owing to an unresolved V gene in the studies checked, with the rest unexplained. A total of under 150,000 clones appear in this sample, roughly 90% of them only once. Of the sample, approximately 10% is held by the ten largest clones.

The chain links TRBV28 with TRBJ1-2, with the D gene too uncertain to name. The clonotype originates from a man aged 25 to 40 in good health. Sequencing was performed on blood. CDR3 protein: CASSPMAKGNYGYTF. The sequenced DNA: TGTGCCAGCAGCCCTATGGCGAAGGGTAACTATGGCTACACCTTC.